This T cell receptor beta chain was sequenced in a study of vaccination effects on CD4 cells after COVID-19. On this clone itself: Its antigen is unidentified.

Culture proceeded for more than nine days, and CD4+ T cells were then isolated. Absence of prior SARS-CoV-2 infection characterized the vaccine recipients, who showed negative nucleocapsid antibodies. The data were produced by immunoSEQ multiplex PCR, yet TCRdb's version contains in-frame clones alone and is incomplete. The sample yields around 60,000 clones, over 65% seen once. Points from the study as a whole: Cross-reactivity toward common cold coronaviruses was confined to only 1 of 255 vaccine-induced clones in healthy vaccinees. A shortage of convalescent patients and an absence of early post-infection timepoints characterized the study.

Trimming removed 3 bases from V and 1 base from J, with 6 bases in between. This CDR3 is 13 amino acids long. Per the germline V gene, CDR1 is SGHTA and CDR2 is FQGNSA. The chain combines TRBV7-2 with TRBJ1-1; D not resolved. Specimen: CD4+ T cells from PBMCs cultured without peptide, collected before COVID-19 vaccination. This sequence originates from a human donor who received a COVID-19 vaccine. The CDR3 DNA sequence: TGTGCCAGCAGCTTCGACCCGAACACTGAAGCTTTCTTT. Protein sequence: CASSFDPNTEAFF.